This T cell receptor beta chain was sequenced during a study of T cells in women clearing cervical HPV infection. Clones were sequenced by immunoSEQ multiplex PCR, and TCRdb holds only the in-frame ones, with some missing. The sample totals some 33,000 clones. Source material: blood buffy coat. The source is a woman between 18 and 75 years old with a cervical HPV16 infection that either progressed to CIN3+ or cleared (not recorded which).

This chain's CDR3 is CASSPSAELTDPQHF. The sequenced CDR3 bases are TGTGCCAGCTCACCATCAGCGGAACTCACAGATCCC. The V and J genes are TRBV18 and TRBJ1-5, with unresolved D. The DNA ends 3 residues before the CDR3 does, and the rest of the CDR3 is filled in from the germline J gene. The V gene's germline CDR1 is KGHSH and CDR2 LQKENI. The CDR3 has 15 amino acids.